This entry is about one T cell receptor beta chain. Authors' analysis steps: Junction-only sequences without quality scores came from ImmunoSEQ, so filtering differed. TCRdb's copy holds only in-frame clones and misses some; the assay was immunoSEQ multiplex PCR. For V, J and clone size, that table is used; D and trimming come from the DNA. The sample carries roughly 660,000 clones, 90% recorded once. These data originate in a study of shared clonotypes between healthy human individuals. Across the whole study: Used for every donor were three CD4 naive, three CD4 memory, two CD8 naive and one CD8 memory plate.

The healthy adult donors were HIV-negative and reported no recent acute infections or vaccinations. CD8 memory fractions consisted of CD45RO+ and CCR7-negative CD45RA+ TemRA cells together. Germline V gene data show CDR1 as SNHLY and CDR2 as FYNNEI. The CDR3 extends over 16 amino acids. The ends were cut back, 7 bases at V and 2 bases at J, with 17 bases in the middle. The gene calls are TRBV2 and TRBJ2-2, with D maybe TRBD1 (6 bases). Sequencing input: memory CD8+ T cells from PBMCs. The sample's subset: CD45RO+ cells pooled with CCR7-negative TemRA cells. The sequence was collected from a man younger than 30 in good health. Some clones in this sample may be carry-over from other donors' samples. For the CDR3, the DNA is TGTGCCAGCACTCCTTCCGGGACAAAAAACACCGGGGAGCTGTTTTTT. It specifies CASTPSGTKNTGELFF. The full variable domain, completed using reference TRBV2 and TRBJ2-2, is EPEVTQTPSHQVTQMGQEVILRCVPISNHLYFYWYRQILGQKVEFLVSFYNNEISEKSEIFDDQFSVERPDGSNFTLKIRSTKLEDSAMYFCASTPSGTKNTGELFFGEGSRLTVL.